A selection of T cell receptor beta chains follows, all from one sample in a study of cytomegalovirus exposure and HLA in healthy donors. Assay: immunoSEQ multiplex PCR; the TCRdb copy retains only in-frame clones and omits some. The sample holds approximately 160,000 clones, 77% seen once. The sample comprised PBMCs. Receptors originate from a woman in her 30s in good health and CMV-seronegative. Each CDR3 is given with its conserved first and last residue. The D gene is left open where the match is weak. The size of a clone is reported for some rows only, either as once, few or many, or as a class for expanded clones.

v_gene	d_gene	j_gene	abundance	CDR3aa	CDR3nt
TRBV7-9	-	TRBJ2-7	-	CASSGAGSYEQYF	TGTGCCAGCAGCGGGGCCGGGTCCTACGAGCAGTACTTC
TRBV5-4	TRBD1	TRBJ1-4	few	CASSLLSDRGEKLFF	TGTGCCAGCAGCTTGCTATCGGACAGGGGTGAAAAACTGTTTTTT
TRBV9	TRBD1	TRBJ2-7	-	CASSVGGGDRDEQYF	TGTGCCAGCAGCGTAGGTGGGGGGGACAGGGACGAGCAGTACTTC
TRBV30	TRBD1	TRBJ2-3	-	CAWSSLGQRTDTQYF	TGTGCCTGGAGTTCCCTGGGACAGCGCACAGATACGCAGTATTTT
TRBV18	TRBD1	TRBJ2-5	-	CASSPQLSWTGGETQYF	TGTGCCAGCTCACCACAACTTAGCTGGACAGGGGGGGAGACCCAGTACTTC
TRBV18	-	TRBJ2-7	-	CASSPSPGMSSYEQYF	TGTGCCAGCTCACCGTCCCCCGGGATGAGCTCCTACGAGCAGTACTTC
TRBV28	-	TRBJ2-5	-	CASSLPGPGEETQYF	TGTGCCAGCAGTTTACCAGGGCCGGGGGAAGAGACCCAGTACTTC
TRBV25-1	-	TRBJ1-6	-	CASSEVRGDKVPLHF	TGTGCCAGCAGTGAAGTAAGAGGGGACAAGGTACCCCTCCACTTT
TRBV4-2	-	TRBJ2-7	-	CASSQQQGPGSYEQYF	TGTGCCAGCAGCCAACAACAGGGTCCCGGCTCCTACGAGCAGTACTTC
TRBV20-1	TRBD1	TRBJ1-2	-	CSARQTGDPF	TGCAGTGCTAGACAAACAGGGGACCCCTTC
TRBV19	-	TRBJ1-5	once	CASSIREGLEQPQHF	TGTGCCAGTAGTATACGGGAGGGATTGGAGCAGCCCCAGCATTTT
TRBV18	-	TRBJ1-1	-	CASSPGGSSGDTEAFF	TGTGCCAGCTCACCAGGGGGATCCTCAGGGGACACTGAAGCTTTCTTT
TRBV6-1	TRBD1	TRBJ2-1	few	CASATSGTDNEQFF	TGTGCCAGCGCGACTTCCGGGACAGACAATGAGCAGTTCTTC
TRBV27	TRBD1	TRBJ1-2	-	CASSSRGETRSGGPYGYTF	TGTGCCAGCAGTTCCAGGGGGGAAACACGGTCCGGCGGGCCCTATGGCTACACCTTC
TRBV7-9	-	TRBJ2-7	-	CSSSLDLSRGYEQYF	TGTTCCAGCAGCTTAGATTTGAGTCGCGGCTACGAGCAGTACTTC
TRBV28	TRBD2	TRBJ2-2	-	CASSGRVTGELFF	TGTGCCAGCAGTGGGAGGGTAACCGGGGAGCTGTTTTTT
TRBV7-3	-	TRBJ1-1	-	CASSSGEGTEAFF	TGTGCCAGCAGCTCGGGAGAGGGCACTGAAGCTTTCTTT
TRBV11-2	TRBD1	TRBJ2-5	-	CASTRTGGWETQYF	TGTGCCAGCACCCGAACAGGGGGCTGGGAGACCCAGTACTTC
TRBV2	-	TRBJ1-1	-	CASSVQGSGDTEAFF	TGTGCCAGCAGTGTCCAGGGATCCGGAGACACTGAAGCTTTCTTT
TRBV7-6	TRBD1	TRBJ2-7	-	CASSSRQGPQGEQYF	TGTGCCAGCAGCTCGCGACAGGGACCTCAGGGCGAGCAGTACTTC
TRBV19	-	TRBJ1-2	-	CASSIRGSYGYTF	TGTGCCAGTAGTATTAGAGGGTCCTACGGCTACACCTTC
TRBV20-1	TRBD1	TRBJ1-2	few	CSALDRGGYPF	TGCAGTGCACTAGACAGGGGAGGCTACCCCTTC
TRBV9	-	TRBJ2-2	-	CASSVDVYSTGELFF	TGTGCCAGCAGCGTAGACGTCTATTCCACCGGGGAGCTGTTTTTT
TRBV28	-	TRBJ2-2	-	CASRRPGRITGELFF	TGTGCCAGCAGACGTCCCGGGAGAATCACCGGGGAGCTGTTTTTT
TRBV10-3	TRBD2	TRBJ2-7	-	CATTSGGPYEQYF	TGTGCCACCACTAGCGGGGGCCCCTACGAGCAGTACTTC
TRBV7-2	-	TRBJ2-5	-	CASSLEGAEGTQYF	TGTGCCAGCAGCTTAGAGGGAGCGGAGGGCACCCAGTACTTC
TRBV5-1	-	TRBJ2-7	-	CASSSVGGVGGGYEQYF	TGCGCCAGCAGCTCGGTCGGGGGAGTCGGTGGGGGATACGAGCAGTACTTC
TRBV4-1	-	TRBJ1-2	once	CASSGPHTGNAYGYTF	TGCGCCAGCAGCGGACCCCACACAGGGAACGCCTATGGCTACACCTTC
TRBV27	-	TRBJ1-6	-	CASSYSFSDSPLHF	TGTGCCAGCAGTTACAGTTTTTCGGATTCACCCCTCCACTTT
TRBV28	TRBD1	TRBJ1-6	-	CASTRGQINSPLHF	TGTGCCAGCACCCGGGGACAGATTAATTCACCCCTCCACTTT
TRBV27	-	TRBJ1-5	few	CASSLSYPGHTYQPQHF	TGTGCCAGCAGTTTATCGTACCCGGGACACACATATCAGCCCCAGCATTTT
TRBV5-1	TRBD1	TRBJ1-1	-	CASSSGTGALNTEAFF	TGCGCCAGCTCCTCCGGGACAGGGGCCTTGAACACTGAAGCTTTCTTT
TRBV4-2	TRBD2	TRBJ2-1	-	CASSVGLAGYNEQFF	TGTGCCAGCAGCGTGGGACTAGCGGGTTACAATGAGCAGTTCTTC
TRBV5-4	-	TRBJ1-6	-	CASSLEWTSPGSPLHF	TGTGCCAGCAGCTTGGAATGGACTTCTCCGGGTTCACCCCTCCACTTT
TRBV7-3	-	TRBJ2-3	few	CASSPLGSITDTQYF	TGTGCCAGCAGCCCATTGGGCTCCATCACAGATACGCAGTATTTT
TRBV5-6	-	TRBJ2-1	-	CASLDSVYNEQFF	TGTGCCAGCTTGGACAGTGTCTACAATGAGCAGTTCTTC
TRBV11-2	-	TRBJ1-2	-	CASSLDLGGYPGYTF	TGTGCCAGCAGCTTAGATCTCGGGGGGTATCCGGGCTACACCTTC
TRBV11-2	-	TRBJ2-7	-	CASSFEGAGEQYF	TGTGCCAGCAGCTTCGAAGGTGCGGGGGAGCAGTACTTC
TRBV18	TRBD1	TRBJ2-7	-	CASSRPTGGRSYEQYF	TGTGCCAGCTCACGGCCTACAGGGGGTAGGTCCTACGAGCAGTACTTC
TRBV4-2	-	TRBJ2-7	-	CASSQRETLQGSFSDEQYF	TGTGCCAGCAGCCAAAGGGAAACATTACAGGGAAGTTTTTCTGACGAGCAGTACTTC
TRBV27	TRBD2	TRBJ2-3	-	CASSFRLAGEVGQGDTQYF	TGTGCCAGCAGTTTCCGACTAGCGGGAGAGGTGGGCCAGGGAGATACGCAGTATTTT
TRBV19	-	TRBJ2-7	few	CASKRDNSYEQYF	TGTGCCAGTAAACGGGACAACTCCTACGAGCAGTACTTC
TRBV4-3	TRBD2	TRBJ2-3	-	CASSQLSAGGDTQYF	TGCGCCAGCAGCCAACTTTCAGCGGGAGGGGATACGCAGTATTTT